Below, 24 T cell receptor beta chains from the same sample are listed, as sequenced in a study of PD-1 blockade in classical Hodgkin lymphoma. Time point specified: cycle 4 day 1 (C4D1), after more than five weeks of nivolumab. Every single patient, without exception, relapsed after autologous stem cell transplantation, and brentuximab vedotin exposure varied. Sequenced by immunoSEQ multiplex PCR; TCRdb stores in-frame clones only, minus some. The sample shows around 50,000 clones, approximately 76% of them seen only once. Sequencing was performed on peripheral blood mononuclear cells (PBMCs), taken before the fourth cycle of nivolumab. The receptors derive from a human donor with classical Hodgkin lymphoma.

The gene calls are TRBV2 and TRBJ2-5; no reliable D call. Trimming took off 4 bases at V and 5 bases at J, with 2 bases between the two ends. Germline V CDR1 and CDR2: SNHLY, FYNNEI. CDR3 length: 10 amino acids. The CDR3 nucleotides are TGTGCCAGCAGTGGGGAGACCCAGTACTTC. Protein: CASSGETQYF. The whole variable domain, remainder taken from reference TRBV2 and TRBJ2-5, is EPEVTQTPSHQVTQMGQEVILRCVPISNHLYFYWYRQILGQKVEFLVSFYNNEISEKSEIFDDQFSVERPDGSNFTLKIRSTKLEDSAMYFCASSGETQYFGPGTRLLVL.

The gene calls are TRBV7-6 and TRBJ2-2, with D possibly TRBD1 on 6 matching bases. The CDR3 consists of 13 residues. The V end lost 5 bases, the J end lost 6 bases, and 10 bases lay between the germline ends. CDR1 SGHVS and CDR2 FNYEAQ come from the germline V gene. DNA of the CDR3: TGTGCCAGCAGCCCGCAGGGGCCCGGGGAGCTGTTTTTT. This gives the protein CASSPQGPGELFF.

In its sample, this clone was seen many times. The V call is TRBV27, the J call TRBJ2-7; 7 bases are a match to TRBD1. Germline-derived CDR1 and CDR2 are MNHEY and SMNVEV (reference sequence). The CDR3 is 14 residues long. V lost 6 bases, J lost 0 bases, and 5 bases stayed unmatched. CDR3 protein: CASSDRDLSYEQYF. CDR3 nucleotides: TGTGCCAGCAGCGACAGGGACCTCTCCTACGAGCAGTACTTC.

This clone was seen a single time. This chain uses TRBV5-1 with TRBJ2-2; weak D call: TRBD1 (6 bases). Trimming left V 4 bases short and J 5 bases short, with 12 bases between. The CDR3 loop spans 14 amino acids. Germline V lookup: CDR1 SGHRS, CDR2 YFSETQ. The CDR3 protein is CASSRGTSTGELFF. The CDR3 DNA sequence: TGCGCCAGCAGCAGGGGGACCTCTACCGGGGAGCTGTTTTTT.

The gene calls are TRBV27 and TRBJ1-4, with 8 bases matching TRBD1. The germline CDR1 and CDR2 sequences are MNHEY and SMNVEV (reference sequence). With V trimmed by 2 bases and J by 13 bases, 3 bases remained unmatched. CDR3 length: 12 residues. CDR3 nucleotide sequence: TGTGCCAGCAGTTTAACAGGGGGATCACTGTTTTTT. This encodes CASSLTGGSLFF.

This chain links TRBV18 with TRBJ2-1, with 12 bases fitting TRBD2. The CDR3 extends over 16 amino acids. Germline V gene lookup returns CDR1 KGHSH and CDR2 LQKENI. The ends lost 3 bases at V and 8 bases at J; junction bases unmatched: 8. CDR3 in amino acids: CASSPSGTSGSDEQFF. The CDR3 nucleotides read TGTGCCAGCTCACCCTCAGGGACTAGCGGGTCTGATGAGCAGTTCTTC.

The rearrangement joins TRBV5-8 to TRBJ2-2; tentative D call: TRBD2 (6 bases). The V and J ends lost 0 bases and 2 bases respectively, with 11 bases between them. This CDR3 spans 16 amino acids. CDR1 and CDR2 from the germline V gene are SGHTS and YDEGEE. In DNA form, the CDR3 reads TGTGCCAGCAGCTTGGTGCGGGGCCCTAACACCGGGGAGCTGTTTTTT. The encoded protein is CASSLVRGPNTGELFF.

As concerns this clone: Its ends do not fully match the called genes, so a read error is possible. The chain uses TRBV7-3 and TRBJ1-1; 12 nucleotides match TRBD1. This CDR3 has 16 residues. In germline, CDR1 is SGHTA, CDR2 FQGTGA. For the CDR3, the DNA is TGCGCCAGCAGCGTTGGGACAGGGGGCTTATACACTGAAGCTTTCTTT. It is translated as CASSVGTGGLYTEAFF.

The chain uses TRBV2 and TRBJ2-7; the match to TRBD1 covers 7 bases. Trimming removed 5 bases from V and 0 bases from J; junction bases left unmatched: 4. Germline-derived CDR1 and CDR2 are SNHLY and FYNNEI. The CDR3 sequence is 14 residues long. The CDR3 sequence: CASSLQGYSYEQYF. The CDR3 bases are TGTGCCAGCAGTTTACAGGGGTACTCCTACGAGCAGTACTTC. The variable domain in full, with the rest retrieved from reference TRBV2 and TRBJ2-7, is EPEVTQTPSHQVTQMGQEVILRCVPISNHLYFYWYRQILGQKVEFLVSFYNNEISEKSEIFDDQFSVERPDGSNFTLKIRSTKLEDSAMYFCASSLQGYSYEQYFGPGTRLTVT.

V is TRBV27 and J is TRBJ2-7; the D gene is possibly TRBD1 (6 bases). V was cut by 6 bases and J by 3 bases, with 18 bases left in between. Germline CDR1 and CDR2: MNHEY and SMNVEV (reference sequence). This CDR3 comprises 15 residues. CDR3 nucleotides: TGTGCCAGCAGGTACTCGCGACAGGTTAGCTACGAGCAGTACTTC. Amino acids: CASRYSRQVSYEQYF.

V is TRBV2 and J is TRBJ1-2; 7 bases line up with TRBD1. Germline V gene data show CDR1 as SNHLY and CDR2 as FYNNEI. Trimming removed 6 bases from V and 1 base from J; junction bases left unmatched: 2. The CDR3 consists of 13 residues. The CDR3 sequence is CASRTGLNYGYTF. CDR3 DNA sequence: TGTGCCAGCAGGACAGGGCTTAACTATGGCTACACCTTC.

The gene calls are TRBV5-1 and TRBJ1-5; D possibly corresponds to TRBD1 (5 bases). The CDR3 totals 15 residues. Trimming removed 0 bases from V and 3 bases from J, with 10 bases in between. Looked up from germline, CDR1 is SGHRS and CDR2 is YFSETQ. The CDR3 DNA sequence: TGCGCCAGCAGCTTGGCCCCGGACACCAATCAGCCCCAGCATTTT. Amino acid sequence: CASSLAPDTNQPQHF.

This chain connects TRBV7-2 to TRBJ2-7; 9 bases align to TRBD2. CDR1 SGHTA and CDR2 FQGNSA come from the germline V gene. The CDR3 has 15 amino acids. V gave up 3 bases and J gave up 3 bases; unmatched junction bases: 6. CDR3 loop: CASSFTAGGFYEQYF. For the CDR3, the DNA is TGTGCCAGCAGCTTTACAGCGGGAGGATTCTACGAGCAGTACTTC. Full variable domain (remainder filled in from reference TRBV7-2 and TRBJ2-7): GAGVSQSPSNKVTEKGKDVELRCDPISGHTALYWYRQSLGQGLEFLIYFQGNSAPDKSGLPSDRFSAERTGGSVSTLTIQRTQQEDSAVYLCASSFTAGGFYEQYFGPGTRLTVT.

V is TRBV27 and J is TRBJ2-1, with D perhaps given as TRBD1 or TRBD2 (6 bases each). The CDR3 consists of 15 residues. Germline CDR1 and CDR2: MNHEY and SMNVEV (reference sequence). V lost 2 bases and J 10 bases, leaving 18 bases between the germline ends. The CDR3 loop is CASSLLGGGPGEQFF. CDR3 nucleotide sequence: TGTGCCAGCAGTTTACTGGGTGGGGGGCCTGGGGAGCAGTTCTTC.

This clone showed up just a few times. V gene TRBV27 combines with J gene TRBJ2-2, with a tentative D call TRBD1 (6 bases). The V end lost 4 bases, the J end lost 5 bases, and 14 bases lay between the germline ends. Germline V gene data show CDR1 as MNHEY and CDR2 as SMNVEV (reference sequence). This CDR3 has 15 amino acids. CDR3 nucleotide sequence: TGTGCCAGCAGTTCACCGAACAGGGAAACCGGGGAGCTGTTTTTT. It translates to CASSSPNRETGELFF.

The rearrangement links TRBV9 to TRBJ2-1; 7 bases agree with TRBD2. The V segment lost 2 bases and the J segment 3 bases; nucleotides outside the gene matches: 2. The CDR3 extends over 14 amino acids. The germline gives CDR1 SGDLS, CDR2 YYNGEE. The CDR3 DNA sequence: TGTGCCAGCAGCGTGTCTAGCGGCTACAATGAGCAGTTCTTC. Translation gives CASSVSSGYNEQFF.

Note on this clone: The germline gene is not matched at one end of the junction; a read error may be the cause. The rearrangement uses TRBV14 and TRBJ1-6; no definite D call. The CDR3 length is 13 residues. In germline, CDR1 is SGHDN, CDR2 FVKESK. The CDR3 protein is CATSSSYNSPLHF. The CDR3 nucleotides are TGTGCCACCAGCAGCTCCTATAATTCACCCCTCCACTTT.

The CDR3, as DNA: TGTGCCAGCAGTTGGGGGGGGGTCTACAATGAGCAGTTCTTC. It yields the protein CASSWGGVYNEQFF. The chain combines TRBV27 with TRBJ2-1, with 7 bases aligning to TRBD2. J was trimmed by 3 bases and V by 4 bases; bases with no gene match: 3. The CDR3 has 14 residues. Germline CDR1 and CDR2: MNHEY and SMNVEV (reference sequence).

This CDR3 is CASSVPKILAGGQAGIDTQYF. The CDR3 bases are TGTGCCAGCAGCGTACCCAAAATCCTAGCGGGAGGCCAGGCAGGCATAGATACGCAGTATTTT. The chain has TRBV9 and TRBJ2-3; 11 bases map to TRBD2. V lost 1 base, J lost 5 bases, and 21 bases stayed unmatched. The CDR3 runs 21 residues. The germline V gene encodes CDR1 SGDLS and CDR2 YYNGEE.

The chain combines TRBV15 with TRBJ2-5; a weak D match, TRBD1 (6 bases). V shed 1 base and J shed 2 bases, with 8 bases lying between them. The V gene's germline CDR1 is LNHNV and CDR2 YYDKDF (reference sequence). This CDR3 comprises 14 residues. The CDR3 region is CATSRGQVQETQYF. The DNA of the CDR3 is TGTGCCACCAGCAGAGGACAGGTACAAGAGACCCAGTACTTC.

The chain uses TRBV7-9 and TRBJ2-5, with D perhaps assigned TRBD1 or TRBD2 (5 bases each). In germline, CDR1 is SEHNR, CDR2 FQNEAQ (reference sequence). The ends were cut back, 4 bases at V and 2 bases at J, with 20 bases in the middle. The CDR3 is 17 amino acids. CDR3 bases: TGTGCCAGCAGCTCCAGCGACCGGGGCCGAAATCAAGAGACCCAGTACTTC. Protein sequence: CASSSSDRGRNQETQYF.

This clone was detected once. This CDR3 reads CASSWGLVYEQYF. CDR3 coding DNA: TGTGCCAGCAGCTGGGGACTAGTCTACGAGCAGTACTTC. The V call is TRBV7-2, the J call TRBJ2-7; TRBD2 agrees at 8 bases. V shed 4 bases and J 3 bases; nucleotides not matched to a gene: 2. CDR3 size: 13 residues. Germline V lookup: CDR1 SGHTA, CDR2 FQGNSA.

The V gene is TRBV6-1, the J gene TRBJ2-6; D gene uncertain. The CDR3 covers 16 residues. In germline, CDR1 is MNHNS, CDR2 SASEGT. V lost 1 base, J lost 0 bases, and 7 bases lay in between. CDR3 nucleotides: TGTGCCAGCAGTGAAGTTGAGTACTCTGGGGCCAACGTCCTGACTTTC. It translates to CASSEVEYSGANVLTF.

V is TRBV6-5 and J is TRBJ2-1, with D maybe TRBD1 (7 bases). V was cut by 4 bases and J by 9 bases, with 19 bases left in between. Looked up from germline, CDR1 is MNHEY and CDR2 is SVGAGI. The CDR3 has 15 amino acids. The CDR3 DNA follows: TGTGCCAGCAGTTCTCTAGGGGCAGGGGGGATTGAGCAGTTCTTC. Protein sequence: CASSSLGAGGIEQFF.